This TCR beta chain was recovered during a study of cytomegalovirus exposure and HLA in healthy donors. Whole-study results and caveats: In vitro data verified a few CMV-associated chains as specific for CMV antigens. It was found in a later analysis that first-cohort TCR clusters tended to co-occur in the approximately 130 validation repertoires.

Comments on this clone: Its antigen remains unidentified.

The germline gives CDR1 SGDLS, CDR2 YYNGEE. Trimming removed 3 bases from V and 8 bases from J, with 11 bases in between. This CDR3 has 12 amino acids. Sequenced by immunoSEQ multiplex PCR; TCRdb stores in-frame clones only, minus some. The sample records around 300,000 clones, approximately 87% being singletons. The sequence was collected from a woman between 18 and 29 years old in good health and CMV-seronegative. The V call is TRBV9, the J call TRBJ1-2; D gene uncertain. The sequenced sample consisted of PBMCs. This CDR3 reads CASSAWYGGYTF. The CDR3, as DNA: TGTGCCAGCAGCGCATGGTACGGGGGCTACACCTTC.